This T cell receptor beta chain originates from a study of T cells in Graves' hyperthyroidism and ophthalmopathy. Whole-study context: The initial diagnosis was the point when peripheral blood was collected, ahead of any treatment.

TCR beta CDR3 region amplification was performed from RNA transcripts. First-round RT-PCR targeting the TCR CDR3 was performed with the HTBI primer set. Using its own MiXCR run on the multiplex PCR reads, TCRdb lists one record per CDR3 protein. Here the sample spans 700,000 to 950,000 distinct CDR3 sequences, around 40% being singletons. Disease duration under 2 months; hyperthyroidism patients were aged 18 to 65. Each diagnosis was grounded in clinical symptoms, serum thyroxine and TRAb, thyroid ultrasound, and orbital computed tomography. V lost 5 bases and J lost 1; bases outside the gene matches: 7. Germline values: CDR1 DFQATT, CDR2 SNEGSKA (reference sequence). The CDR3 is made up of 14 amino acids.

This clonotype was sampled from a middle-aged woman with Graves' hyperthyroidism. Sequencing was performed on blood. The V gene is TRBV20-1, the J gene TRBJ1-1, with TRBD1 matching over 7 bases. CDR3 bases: TGCAGTGCTCGGGTGACAGGGCCGAACACTGAAGCTTTCTTT. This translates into CSARVTGPNTEAFF.